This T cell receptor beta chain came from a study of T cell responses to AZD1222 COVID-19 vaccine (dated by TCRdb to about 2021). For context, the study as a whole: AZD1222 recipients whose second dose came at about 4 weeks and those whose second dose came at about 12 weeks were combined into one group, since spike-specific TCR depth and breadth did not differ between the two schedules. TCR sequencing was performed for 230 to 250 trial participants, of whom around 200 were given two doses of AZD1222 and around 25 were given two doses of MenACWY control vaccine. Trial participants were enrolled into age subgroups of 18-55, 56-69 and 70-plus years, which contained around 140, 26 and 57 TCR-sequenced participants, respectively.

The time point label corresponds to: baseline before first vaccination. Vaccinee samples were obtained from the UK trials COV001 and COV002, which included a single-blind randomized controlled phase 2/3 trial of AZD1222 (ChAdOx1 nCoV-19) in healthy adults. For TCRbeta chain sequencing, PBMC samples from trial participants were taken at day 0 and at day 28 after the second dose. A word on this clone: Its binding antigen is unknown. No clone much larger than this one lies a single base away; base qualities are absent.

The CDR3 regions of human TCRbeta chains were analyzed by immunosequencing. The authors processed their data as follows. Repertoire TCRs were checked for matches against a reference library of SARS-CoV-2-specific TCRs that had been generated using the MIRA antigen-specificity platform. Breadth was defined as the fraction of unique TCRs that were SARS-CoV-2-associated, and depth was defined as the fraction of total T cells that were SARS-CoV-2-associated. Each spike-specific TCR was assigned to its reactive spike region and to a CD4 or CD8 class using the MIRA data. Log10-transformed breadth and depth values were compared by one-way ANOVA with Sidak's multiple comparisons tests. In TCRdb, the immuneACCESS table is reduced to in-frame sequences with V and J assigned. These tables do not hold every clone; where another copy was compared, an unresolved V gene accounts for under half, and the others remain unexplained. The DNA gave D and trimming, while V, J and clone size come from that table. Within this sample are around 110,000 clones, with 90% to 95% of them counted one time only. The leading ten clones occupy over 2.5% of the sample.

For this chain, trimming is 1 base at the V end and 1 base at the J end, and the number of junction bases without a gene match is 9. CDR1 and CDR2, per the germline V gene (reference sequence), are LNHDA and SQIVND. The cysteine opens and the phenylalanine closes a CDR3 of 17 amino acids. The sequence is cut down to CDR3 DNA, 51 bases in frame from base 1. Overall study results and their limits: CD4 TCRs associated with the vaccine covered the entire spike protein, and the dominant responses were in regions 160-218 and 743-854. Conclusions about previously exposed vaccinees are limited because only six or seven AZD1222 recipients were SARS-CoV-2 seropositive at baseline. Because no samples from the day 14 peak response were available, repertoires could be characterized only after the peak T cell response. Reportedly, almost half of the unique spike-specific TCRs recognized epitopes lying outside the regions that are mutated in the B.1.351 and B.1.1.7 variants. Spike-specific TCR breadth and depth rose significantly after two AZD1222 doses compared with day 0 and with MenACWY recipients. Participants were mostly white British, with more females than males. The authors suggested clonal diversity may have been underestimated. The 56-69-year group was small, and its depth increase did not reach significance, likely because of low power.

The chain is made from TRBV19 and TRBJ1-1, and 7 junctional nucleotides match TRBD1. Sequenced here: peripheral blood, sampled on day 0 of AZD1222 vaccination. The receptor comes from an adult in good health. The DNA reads TGTGCCAGTAGTATAGTACAGGGGCGGCAACGGAACACTGAAGCTTTCTTT. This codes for CASSIVQGRQRNTEAFF.